This is a list of T cell receptor beta chains from one sample in a study of T-cell memory formation after mild COVID-19. TCRdb re-called the 5' RACE reads through MiXCR, storing one row per CDR3 protein. This sample has 190,000 or so distinct CDR3 sequences, with about a fifth found just once. The sequencing input was PBMCs or a T cell subset sorted from them (not recorded which). The source is an adult woman who had mild COVID-19 (a few samples of this study predate the infection). Cell type and time point are not known. The CDR3 runs from the conserved cysteine through the conserved F or W. D genes are given only for firm matches. A row's size may be missing; if present it is once, few, many or a size class.

J: TRBJ2-3
D: -
V: TRBV4-3
size: -
CDR3: CASSQGSLRPDTQYF
DNA: TGCGCCAGCAGCCAAGGTAGTTTGCGCCCAGATACGCAGTATTTT

J: TRBJ1-2
D: TRBD1
V: TRBV12-3/TRBV12-4
size: once
CDR3: CASRTGWGYGYTF
DNA: TGTGCCAGCAGGACAGGGTGGGGGTATGGCTACACCTTC

J: TRBJ2-7
D: -
V: TRBV7-9
size: -
CDR3: CASSLQSTYEQYF
DNA: TGTGCCAGCAGCTTACAGAGTACCTACGAGCAGTACTTC

J: TRBJ2-1
D: -
V: TRBV9
size: few
CDR3: CASSVEGKLEQFF
DNA: TGTGCCAGCAGCGTAGAAGGGAAGCTTGAGCAGTTCTTC

J: TRBJ1-2
D: -
V: TRBV9
size: few
CDR3: CASSGYRDGYTF
DNA: TGTGCCAGCAGCGGTTACAGGGATGGCTACACCTTC

J: TRBJ2-7
D: TRBD1
V: TRBV7-9
size: few
CDR3: CASSLAGTGLEDEQYF
DNA: TGTGCCAGCAGCTTAGCGGGGACAGGGCTGGAGGACGAGCAGTACTTC

J: TRBJ2-1
D: -
V: TRBV2
size: once
CDR3: CASSAVGGGEQFF
DNA: TGTGCCAGCAGTGCGGTCGGGGGCGGTGAGCAGTTCTTC

J: TRBJ1-2
D: -
V: TRBV7-9
size: few
CDR3: CASSPVVDYGYTF
DNA: TGTGCCAGCAGCCCGGTCGTGGACTATGGCTACACCTTC

J: TRBJ1-1
D: -
V: TRBV14
size: -
CDR3: CASSQIGGAEAFF
DNA: TGTGCCAGCAGCCAAATCGGGGGCGCTGAAGCTTTCTTT

J: TRBJ2-1
D: -
V: TRBV2
size: -
CDR3: CASRADLSSYNEQFF
DNA: TGTGCCAGCAGGGCCGACTTGAGCTCCTACAATGAGCAGTTCTTC

J: TRBJ1-1
D: -
V: TRBV12-3/TRBV12-4
size: -
CDR3: CASSLRGVSAEAFF
DNA: TGTGCCAGCAGTTTACGGGGGGTTTCCGCTGAAGCTTTCTTT

J: TRBJ2-7
D: -
V: TRBV2
size: few
CDR3: CASSSDSFSYEQYF
DNA: TGTGCCAGCAGTTCCGACAGCTTCTCCTACGAGCAGTACTTC

J: TRBJ1-1
D: -
V: TRBV7-8
size: few
CDR3: CASSLGVETEAFF
DNA: TGTGCCAGCAGCTTAGGGGTAGAGACTGAAGCTTTCTTT

J: TRBJ1-5
D: -
V: TRBV5-5
size: -
CDR3: CASSLAGVAGFSNQPQHF
DNA: TGTGCCAGCAGCTTGGCCGGCGTGGCAGGCTTTAGCAATCAGCCCCAGCATTTT

J: TRBJ1-2
D: -
V: TRBV6-4
size: few
CDR3: CASSDSSGADGYTF
DNA: TGTGCCAGCAGTGACTCGAGTGGGGCCGATGGCTACACCTTC

J: TRBJ2-1
D: TRBD1
V: TRBV24-1
size: once
CDR3: CATSDSGTGDYNEQFF
DNA: TGTGCCACCAGTGATTCCGGGACAGGGGATTACAATGAGCAGTTCTTC

J: TRBJ2-7
D: -
V: TRBV7-8
size: -
CDR3: CASSLRNEQYF
DNA: TGTGCCAGCAGCTTGAGGAACGAGCAGTACTTC

J: TRBJ2-1
D: TRBD2
V: TRBV20-1
size: few
CDR3: CSARGFSGRVNEQFF
DNA: TGCAGTGCTAGAGGGTTTAGCGGGAGGGTCAATGAGCAGTTCTTC

J: TRBJ2-1
D: -
V: TRBV19
size: few
CDR3: CASSIVLQGLNEQFF
DNA: TGTGCCAGTAGTATTGTGCTACAGGGTTTGAATGAGCAGTTCTTC

J: TRBJ2-5
D: -
V: TRBV7-9
size: -
CDR3: CASSLGYASQETQYF
DNA: TGTGCCAGCAGCTTGGGGTACGCCAGCCAAGAGACCCAGTACTTC

J: TRBJ2-1
D: TRBD2
V: TRBV3-1
size: -
CDR3: CASSQDGLAEYYNEQFF
DNA: TGTGCCAGCAGCCAAGATGGCCTAGCGGAGTATTACAATGAGCAGTTCTTC

J: TRBJ1-5
D: -
V: TRBV6-5
size: -
CDR3: CASSPINQPQHF
DNA: TGTGCCAGCAGCCCGATTAATCAGCCCCAGCATTTT

J: TRBJ2-1
D: -
V: TRBV11-3
size: -
CDR3: CASSSRISYNEQFF
DNA: TGTGCCAGCAGCTCGAGGATCTCCTACAATGAGCAGTTCTTC

J: TRBJ2-7
D: TRBD2
V: TRBV20-1
size: -
CDR3: CSAYVAGGPHEQYF
DNA: TGCAGTGCTTACGTAGCGGGAGGGCCCCACGAGCAGTACTTC

J: TRBJ2-1
D: -
V: TRBV13
size: -
CDR3: CASTNRGSGSNEQFF
DNA: TGTGCCAGCACCAATCGGGGTAGCGGTTCAAATGAGCAGTTCTTC

J: TRBJ1-4
D: -
V: TRBV27
size: few
CDR3: CASSPGATDEKLFF
DNA: TGTGCCAGCAGTCCCGGCGCAACTGATGAAAAACTGTTTTTT

J: TRBJ1-1
D: -
V: TRBV7-2
size: -
CDR3: CASSLAREVTNPEAFF
DNA: TGTGCCAGCAGCTTAGCGCGCGAAGTCACGAACCCTGAAGCTTTCTTT

J: TRBJ1-2
D: TRBD1
V: TRBV9
size: -
CDR3: CASSAVGTGADGYTF
DNA: TGTGCCAGCAGCGCCGTCGGGACAGGGGCTGATGGCTACACCTTC

J: TRBJ2-1
D: -
V: TRBV5-1
size: many
CDR3: CASSLDGSSYNEQFF
DNA: TGCGCCAGCAGCTTGGACGGGAGCTCCTACAATGAGCAGTTCTTC

J: TRBJ2-2
D: TRBD1
V: TRBV28
size: -
CDR3: CASSFEGAITGELFF
DNA: TGTGCCAGCAGTTTCGAGGGGGCAATCACCGGGGAGCTGTTTTTT

J: TRBJ2-1
D: -
V: TRBV11-2
size: few
CDR3: CASSPTRGLQAYNEQFF
DNA: TGTGCCAGCAGCCCGACCAGAGGACTTCAAGCCTACAATGAGCAGTTCTTC

J: TRBJ1-6
D: -
V: TRBV13
size: -
CDR3: CASSLGDGNSPLHF
DNA: TGTGCCAGCAGCTTAGGGGACGGTAATTCACCCCTCCACTTT

J: TRBJ2-1
D: -
V: TRBV19
size: -
CDR3: CASSIDGGRSSYNEQFF
DNA: TGTGCCAGTAGTATAGATGGGGGGAGGAGCTCCTACAATGAGCAGTTCTTC

J: TRBJ2-1
D: -
V: TRBV11-3
size: -
CDR3: CASSSLSGWLNEQFF
DNA: TGTGCCAGCAGCTCCCTTTCCGGCTGGTTGAATGAGCAGTTCTTC

J: TRBJ2-5
D: TRBD1
V: TRBV15
size: -
CDR3: CATSRDMGQRETQYF
DNA: TGTGCCACCAGCAGAGATATGGGACAGAGAGAGACCCAGTACTTC

J: TRBJ2-1
D: TRBD2
V: TRBV20-1
size: few
CDR3: CSAPESGAGVIEQFF
DNA: TGCAGTGCCCCAGAGAGCGGGGCGGGGGTAATTGAGCAGTTCTTC

J: TRBJ2-5
D: TRBD1
V: TRBV7-3
size: -
CDR3: CASSLLAGGVEETQYF
DNA: TGTGCCAGCAGCTTATTGGCAGGGGGCGTTGAAGAGACCCAGTACTTC

J: TRBJ2-1
D: -
V: TRBV7-8
size: once
CDR3: CASSPREEGLTNEQFF
DNA: TGTGCCAGCAGCCCACGGGAAGAGGGGCTGACTAATGAGCAGTTCTTC

J: TRBJ2-6
D: -
V: TRBV7-9
size: few
CDR3: CASSPVTGTSGANVLTF
DNA: TGTGCCAGCAGCCCAGTAACAGGGACCTCTGGGGCCAACGTCCTGACTTTC

J: TRBJ1-1
D: -
V: TRBV4-1
size: -
CDR3: CASSTNTVNTEAFF
DNA: TGCGCCAGCAGCACGAATACAGTTAACACTGAAGCTTTCTTT

J: TRBJ2-5
D: -
V: TRBV13
size: -
CDR3: CASSLEGSGTQETQYF
DNA: TGTGCCAGCAGCTTAGAGGGTTCAGGGACCCAAGAGACCCAGTACTTC

J: TRBJ2-7
D: -
V: TRBV5-1
size: -
CDR3: CASSLVAAFPYEQYF
DNA: TGCGCCAGCAGCTTGGTCGCAGCTTTTCCCTACGAGCAGTACTTC

J: TRBJ2-1
D: -
V: TRBV7-9
size: -
CDR3: CASSLGVAPYNEQFF
DNA: TGTGCCAGCAGCTTAGGAGTAGCACCCTACAATGAGCAGTTCTTC

J: TRBJ1-1
D: -
V: TRBV20-1
size: few
CDR3: CSAGGSAFF
DNA: TGCAGTGCTGGGGGATCGGCTTTCTTT

J: TRBJ2-7
D: TRBD2
V: TRBV6-5
size: -
CDR3: CASSPLAGETYEQYF
DNA: TGTGCCAGCAGCCCACTAGCGGGAGAGACCTACGAGCAGTACTTC

J: TRBJ2-1
D: -
V: TRBV7-9
size: few
CDR3: CASSFPGTSFLGEQFF
DNA: TGTGCCAGCAGCTTCCCCGGGACAAGTTTTCTTGGGGAGCAGTTCTTC

J: TRBJ1-3
D: -
V: TRBV4-1
size: -
CDR3: CASRPGTDPNTIYF
DNA: TGCGCCAGCAGACCCGGGACGGATCCAAACACCATATATTTT

J: TRBJ2-3
D: TRBD1
V: TRBV12-3/TRBV12-4
size: -
CDR3: CAIRDRDNTQYF
DNA: TGTGCCATCAGGGACAGGGACAATACGCAGTATTTT

J: TRBJ2-7
D: -
V: TRBV6-5
size: few
CDR3: CASSYDAGTRVWEQYF
DNA: TGTGCCAGCAGTTACGATGCCGGGACACGAGTATGGGAGCAGTACTTC

J: TRBJ2-3
D: -
V: TRBV4-3
size: -
CDR3: CASSQDLAGTADTQYF
DNA: TGCGCCAGCAGCCAAGATCTGGCGGGAACTGCAGATACGCAGTATTTT

J: TRBJ2-2
D: -
V: TRBV12-3/TRBV12-4
size: few
CDR3: CASSLIAGMNTGELFF
DNA: TGTGCCAGCAGTTTAATAGCCGGGATGAACACCGGGGAGCTGTTTTTT

J: TRBJ2-1
D: TRBD2
V: TRBV4-1
size: few
CDR3: CASSQDLAGGVNEQFF
DNA: TGCGCCAGCAGCCAAGATCTGGCGGGGGGGGTTAATGAGCAGTTCTTC

J: TRBJ1-2
D: -
V: TRBV9
size: -
CDR3: CASSASGVPYGYTF
DNA: TGTGCCAGCAGCGCGTCGGGAGTCCCGTATGGCTACACCTTC

J: TRBJ2-1
D: TRBD2
V: TRBV2
size: -
CDR3: CASSSIPGGESREQFF
DNA: TGTGCCAGCAGCTCCATTCCGGGGGGGGAATCTCGAGAGCAGTTCTTC

J: TRBJ1-1
D: TRBD1
V: TRBV5-1
size: -
CDR3: CASSVAGQGRRTEAFF
DNA: TGCGCCAGCAGCGTGGCTGGACAGGGAAGGAGGACTGAAGCTTTCTTT

J: TRBJ2-5
D: TRBD1
V: TRBV12-3/TRBV12-4
size: few
CDR3: CASRGETGWETQYF
DNA: TGTGCCAGCAGGGGAGAGACAGGGTGGGAGACCCAGTACTTC

J: TRBJ2-1
D: -
V: TRBV9
size: few
CDR3: CASSVVLASSYNEQFF
DNA: TGTGCCAGCAGCGTAGTTCTTGCGAGCTCCTACAATGAGCAGTTCTTC

J: TRBJ1-1
D: -
V: TRBV6-2/TRBV6-3
size: -
CDR3: CASRGHRNTEAFF
DNA: TGTGCCAGCAGGGGACACCGGAACACTGAAGCTTTCTTT

J: TRBJ1-1
D: -
V: TRBV5-6
size: -
CDR3: CASSSVWGHTEAFF
DNA: TGTGCCAGCAGCTCGGTTTGGGGCCACACTGAAGCTTTCTTT

J: TRBJ1-5
D: -
V: TRBV2
size: -
CDR3: CASSSANQPQHF
DNA: TGTGCCAGCTCCTCTGCGAATCAGCCCCAGCATTTT